The clone carrying this TCR beta chain was picked up many times. What it recognizes is unknown. The authors ran a second PCR of roughly 6 to 12 cycles using a sample-barcoded 5' primer and a J-beta primer mix. From the 5' RACE reads, TCRdb called clonotypes with MiXCR, one entry per CDR3 protein. This table holds fewer than 800,000 distinct CDR3 sequences, roughly 20% found once. The data originate from a study of blood T cells in healthy people across ages. Germline V gene lookup returns CDR1 SQVTM and CDR2 ANQGSEA. This CDR3 contains 12 residues. The V end lost 2 bases, the J end lost 1 base, and 5 bases lay between the germline ends. The study, taken as a whole, reports: Older individuals had lower TCR beta diversity per million T cells (the decline was roughly linear).

The V call is TRBV29-1, the J call TRBJ1-1; D gene ambiguous. The specimen sequenced was blood. The origin of this receptor is a man in his sixties or seventies in good health. The CDR3 protein is CSVERANTEAFF. In DNA form, the CDR3 reads TGCAGCGTTGAACGGGCGAACACTGAAGCTTTCTTT.